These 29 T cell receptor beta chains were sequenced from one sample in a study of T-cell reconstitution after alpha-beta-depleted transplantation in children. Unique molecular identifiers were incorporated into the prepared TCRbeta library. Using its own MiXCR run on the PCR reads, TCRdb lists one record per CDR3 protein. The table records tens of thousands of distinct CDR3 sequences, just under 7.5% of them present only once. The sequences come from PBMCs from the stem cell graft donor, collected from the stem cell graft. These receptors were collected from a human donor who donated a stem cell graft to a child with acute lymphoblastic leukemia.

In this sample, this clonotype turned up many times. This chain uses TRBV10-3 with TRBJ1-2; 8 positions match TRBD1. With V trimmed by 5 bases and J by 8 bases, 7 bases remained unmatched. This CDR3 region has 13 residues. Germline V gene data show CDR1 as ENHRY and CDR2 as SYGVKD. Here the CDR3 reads CAISTGGFEGYTF. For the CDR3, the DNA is TGTGCCATCAGTACAGGGGGTTTTGAAGGCTACACCTTC.

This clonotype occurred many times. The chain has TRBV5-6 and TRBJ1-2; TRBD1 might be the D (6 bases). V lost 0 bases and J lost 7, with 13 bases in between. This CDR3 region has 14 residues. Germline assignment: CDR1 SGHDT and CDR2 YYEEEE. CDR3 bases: TGTGCCAGCAGCTTGGCGACGTCAGGGGCTGGCTACACCTTC. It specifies CASSLATSGAGYTF.

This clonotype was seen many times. CDR3 sequence: CSAGDRGYEQYF. CDR3 DNA: TGCAGTGCTGGGGACAGGGGCTACGAGCAGTACTTC. The chain combines TRBV20-1 with TRBJ2-7, with TRBD1 matching over 10 bases. Trimming at V came to 5 bases and at J to 3 bases, leaving 1 base not matched to a gene. Germline CDR1 DFQATT, CDR2 SNEGSKA (reference sequence). The CDR3 contains 12 residues.

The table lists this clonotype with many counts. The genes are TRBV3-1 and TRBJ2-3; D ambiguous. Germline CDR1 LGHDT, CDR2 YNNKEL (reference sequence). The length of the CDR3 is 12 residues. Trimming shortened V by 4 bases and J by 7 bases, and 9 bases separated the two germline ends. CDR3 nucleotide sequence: TGTGCCAGCAGCCCGGACGCATATACGCAGTATTTT. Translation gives CASSPDAYTQYF.

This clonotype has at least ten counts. This CDR3 is CASSLAQGTGELFF. Written as DNA, the CDR3 is TGTGCCAGCAGCTTGGCTCAGGGCACCGGGGAGCTGTTTTTT. The rearrangement links TRBV11-2 to TRBJ2-2; D possibly corresponds to TRBD1 (5 bases). The V gene lost 3 bases and the J gene lost 4 bases, with 9 bases spanning the gap. Germline V CDR1 and CDR2: SGHAT, FQNNGV. The CDR3 contains 14 residues.

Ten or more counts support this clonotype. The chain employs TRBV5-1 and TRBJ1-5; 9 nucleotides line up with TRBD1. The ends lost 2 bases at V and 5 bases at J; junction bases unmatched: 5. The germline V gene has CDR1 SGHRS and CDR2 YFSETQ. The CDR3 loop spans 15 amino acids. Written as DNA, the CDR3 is TGCGCCAGCAGCTTAGGGGACAGGGAGGATCAGCCCCAGCATTTT. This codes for CASSLGDREDQPQHF. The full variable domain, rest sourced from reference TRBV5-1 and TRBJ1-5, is KAGVTQTPRYLIKTRGQQVTLSCSPISGHRSVSWYQQTPGQGLQFLFEYFSETQRNKGNFPGRFSGRQFSNSRSEMNVSTLELGDSALYLCASSLGDREDQPQHFGDGTRLSIL.

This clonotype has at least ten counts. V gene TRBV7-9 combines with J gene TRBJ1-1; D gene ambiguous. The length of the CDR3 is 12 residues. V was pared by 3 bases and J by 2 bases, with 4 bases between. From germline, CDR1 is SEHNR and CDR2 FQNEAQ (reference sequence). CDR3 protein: CASSLINTEAFF. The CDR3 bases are TGTGCCAGCAGCTTGATTAACACTGAAGCTTTCTTT.

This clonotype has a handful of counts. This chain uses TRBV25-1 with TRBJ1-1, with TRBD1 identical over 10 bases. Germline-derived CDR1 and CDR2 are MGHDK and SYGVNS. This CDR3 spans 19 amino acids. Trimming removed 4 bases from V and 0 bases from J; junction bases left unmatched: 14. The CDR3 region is CASSGPTQGQGPLNTEAFF. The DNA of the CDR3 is TGTGCCAGCAGTGGCCCTACCCAGGGACAGGGGCCCTTGAACACTGAAGCTTTCTTT.

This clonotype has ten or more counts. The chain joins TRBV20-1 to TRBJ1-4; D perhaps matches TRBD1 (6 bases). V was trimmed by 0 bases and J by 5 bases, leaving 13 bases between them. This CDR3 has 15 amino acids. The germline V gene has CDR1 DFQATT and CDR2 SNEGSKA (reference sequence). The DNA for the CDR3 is TGCAGTGCTAGAGATCCCGGGGGCGAAAATGAAAAACTGTTTTTT. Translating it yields CSARDPGGENEKLFF.

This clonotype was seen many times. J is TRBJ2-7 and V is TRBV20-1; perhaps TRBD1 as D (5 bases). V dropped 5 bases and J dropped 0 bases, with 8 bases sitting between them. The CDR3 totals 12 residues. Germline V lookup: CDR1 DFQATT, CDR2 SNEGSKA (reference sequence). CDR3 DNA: TGCAGTGCTGATGACAGCTCCTACGAGCAGTACTTC. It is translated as CSADDSSYEQYF.

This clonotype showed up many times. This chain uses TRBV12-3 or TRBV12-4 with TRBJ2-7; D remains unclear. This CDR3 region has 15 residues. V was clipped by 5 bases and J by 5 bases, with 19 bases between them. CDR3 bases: TGTGCCAGCAGTCCCTTCCTGGCCGCGGTCCACGAGCAGTACTTC. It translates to CASSPFLAAVHEQYF.

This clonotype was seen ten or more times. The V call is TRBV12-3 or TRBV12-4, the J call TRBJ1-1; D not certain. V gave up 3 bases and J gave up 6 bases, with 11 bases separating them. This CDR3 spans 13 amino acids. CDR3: CASSFQWGAEAFF. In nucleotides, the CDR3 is TGTGCCAGCAGTTTTCAATGGGGAGCTGAAGCTTTCTTT.

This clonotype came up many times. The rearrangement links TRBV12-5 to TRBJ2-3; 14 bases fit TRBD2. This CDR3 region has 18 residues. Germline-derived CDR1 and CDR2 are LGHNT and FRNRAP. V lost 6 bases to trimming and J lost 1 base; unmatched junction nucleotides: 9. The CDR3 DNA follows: TGTGCTAGTGGCCGGACTAGCGGGAGGCTCTCGGGCACAGATACGCAGTATTTT. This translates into CASGRTSGRLSGTDTQYF.

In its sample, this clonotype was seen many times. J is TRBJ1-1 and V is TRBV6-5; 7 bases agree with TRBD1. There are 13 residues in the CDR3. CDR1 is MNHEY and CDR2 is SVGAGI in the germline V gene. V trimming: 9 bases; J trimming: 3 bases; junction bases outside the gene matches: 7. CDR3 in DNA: TGTGCCAGTTCCCACAGGGGAGACACTGAAGCTTTCTTT. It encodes CASSHRGDTEAFF.

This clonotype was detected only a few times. The CDR3: CASSADRGPTGELFF. CDR3 nucleotide sequence: TGTGCCAGCAGTGCGGACAGGGGGCCTACCGGGGAGCTGTTTTTT. The chain combines TRBV6-1 with TRBJ2-2, with 11 bases fitting TRBD1. This CDR3 comprises 15 residues. CDR1 and CDR2 from the germline V gene are MNHNS and SASEGT. V trimming: 4 bases; J trimming: 5 bases; junction bases outside the gene matches: 3.

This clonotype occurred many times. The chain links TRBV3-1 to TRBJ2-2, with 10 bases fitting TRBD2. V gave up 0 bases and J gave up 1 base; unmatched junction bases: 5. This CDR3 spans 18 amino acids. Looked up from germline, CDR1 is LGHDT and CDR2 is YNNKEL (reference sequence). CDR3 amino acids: CASSQEIAGGGNTGELFF. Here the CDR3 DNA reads TGTGCCAGCAGCCAAGAAATAGCGGGGGGCGGGAACACCGGGGAGCTGTTTTTT.

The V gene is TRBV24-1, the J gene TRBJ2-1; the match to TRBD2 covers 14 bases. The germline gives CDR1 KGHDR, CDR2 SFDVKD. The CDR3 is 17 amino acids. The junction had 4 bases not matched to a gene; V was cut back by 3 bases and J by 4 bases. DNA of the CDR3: TGTGCCACCAGTGATCCCGGACTAGCGGGGGGATACAATGAGCAGTTCTTC. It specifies CATSDPGLAGGYNEQFF.

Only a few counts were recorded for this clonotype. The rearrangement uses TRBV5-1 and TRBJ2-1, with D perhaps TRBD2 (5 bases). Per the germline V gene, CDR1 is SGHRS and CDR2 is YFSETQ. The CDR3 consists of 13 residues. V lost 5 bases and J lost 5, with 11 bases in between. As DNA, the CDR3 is TGCGCCAGCAGTACACGGGGAAACAATGAGCAGTTCTTC. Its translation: CASSTRGNNEQFF.

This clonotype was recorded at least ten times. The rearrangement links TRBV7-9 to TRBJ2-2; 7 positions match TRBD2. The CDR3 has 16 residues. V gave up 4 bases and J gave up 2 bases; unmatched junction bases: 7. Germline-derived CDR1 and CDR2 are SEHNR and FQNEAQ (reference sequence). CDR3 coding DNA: TGTGCCAGCAGCTCGGGGGGACCCTTTAACACCGGGGAGCTGTTTTTT. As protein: CASSSGGPFNTGELFF.

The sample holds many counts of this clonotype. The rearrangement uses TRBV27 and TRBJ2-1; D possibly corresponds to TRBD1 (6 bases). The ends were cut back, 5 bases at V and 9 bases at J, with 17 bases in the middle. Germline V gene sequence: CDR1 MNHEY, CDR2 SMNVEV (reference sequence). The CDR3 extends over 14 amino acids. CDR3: CASSHPLGHGEQFF. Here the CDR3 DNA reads TGTGCCAGCAGTCACCCCTTGGGACATGGTGAGCAGTTCTTC.

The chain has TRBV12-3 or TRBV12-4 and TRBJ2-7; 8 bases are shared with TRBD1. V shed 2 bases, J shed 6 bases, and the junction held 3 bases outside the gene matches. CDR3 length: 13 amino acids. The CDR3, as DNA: TGTGCCAGCAGTTTACAGGGGGCGGCCGAGCAGTACTTC. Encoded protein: CASSLQGAAEQYF.

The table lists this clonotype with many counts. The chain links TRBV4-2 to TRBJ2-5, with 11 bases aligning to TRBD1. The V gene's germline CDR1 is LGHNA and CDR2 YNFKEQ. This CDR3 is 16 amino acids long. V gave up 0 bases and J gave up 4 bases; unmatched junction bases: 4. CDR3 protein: CASSQDLGQGGETQYF. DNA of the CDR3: TGTGCCAGCAGCCAAGATCTGGGACAGGGGGGAGAGACCCAGTACTTC.

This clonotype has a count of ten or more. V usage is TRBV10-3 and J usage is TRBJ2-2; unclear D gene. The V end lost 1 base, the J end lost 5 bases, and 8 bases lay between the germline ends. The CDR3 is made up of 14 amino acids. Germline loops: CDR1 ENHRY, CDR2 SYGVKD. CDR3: CAISELEETGELFF. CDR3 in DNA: TGTGCCATCAGTGAGTTAGAGGAGACCGGGGAGCTGTTTTTT.

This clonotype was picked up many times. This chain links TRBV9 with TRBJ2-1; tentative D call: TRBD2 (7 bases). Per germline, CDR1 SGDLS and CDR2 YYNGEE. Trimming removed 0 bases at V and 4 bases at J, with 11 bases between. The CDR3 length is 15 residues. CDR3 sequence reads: CASSVVGGGYNEQFF. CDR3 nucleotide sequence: TGTGCCAGCAGCGTAGTAGGGGGGGGTTACAATGAGCAGTTCTTC.

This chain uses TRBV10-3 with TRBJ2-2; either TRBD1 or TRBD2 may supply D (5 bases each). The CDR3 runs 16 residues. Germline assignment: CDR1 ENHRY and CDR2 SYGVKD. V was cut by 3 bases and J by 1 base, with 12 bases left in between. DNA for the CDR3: TGTGCCATCAGTGACCCGGGGCTAAAGAACACCGGGGAGCTGTTTTTT. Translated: CAISDPGLKNTGELFF.

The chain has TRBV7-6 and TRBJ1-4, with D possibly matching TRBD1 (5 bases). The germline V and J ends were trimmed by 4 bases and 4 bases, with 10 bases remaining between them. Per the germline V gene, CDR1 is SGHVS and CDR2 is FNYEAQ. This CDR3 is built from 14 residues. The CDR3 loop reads CASSSGRINEKLFF. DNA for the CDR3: TGTGCCAGCAGCTCGGGACGGATTAATGAAAAACTGTTTTTT.

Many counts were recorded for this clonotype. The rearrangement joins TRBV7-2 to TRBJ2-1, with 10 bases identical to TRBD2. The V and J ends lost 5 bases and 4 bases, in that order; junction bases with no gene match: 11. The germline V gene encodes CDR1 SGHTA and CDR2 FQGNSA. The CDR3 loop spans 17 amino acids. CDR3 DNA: TGTGCCAGCAGCAAAGCAGGACTAGCGGATAGTTACAATGAGCAGTTCTTC. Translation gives CASSKAGLADSYNEQFF.

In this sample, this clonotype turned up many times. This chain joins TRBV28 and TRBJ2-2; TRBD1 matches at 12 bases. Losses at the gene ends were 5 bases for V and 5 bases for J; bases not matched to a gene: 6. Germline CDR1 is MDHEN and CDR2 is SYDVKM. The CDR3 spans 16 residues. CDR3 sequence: CASSGGQGARTGELFF. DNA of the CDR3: TGTGCCAGCAGTGGGGGACAGGGGGCGCGGACCGGGGAGCTGTTTTTT.

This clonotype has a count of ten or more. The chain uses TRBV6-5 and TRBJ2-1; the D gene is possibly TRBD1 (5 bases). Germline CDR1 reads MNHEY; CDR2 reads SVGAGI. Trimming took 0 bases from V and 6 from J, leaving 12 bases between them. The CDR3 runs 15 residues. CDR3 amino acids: CASSYSPGHLNEQFF. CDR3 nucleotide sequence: TGTGCCAGCAGTTACTCACCCGGACACCTCAATGAGCAGTTCTTC.